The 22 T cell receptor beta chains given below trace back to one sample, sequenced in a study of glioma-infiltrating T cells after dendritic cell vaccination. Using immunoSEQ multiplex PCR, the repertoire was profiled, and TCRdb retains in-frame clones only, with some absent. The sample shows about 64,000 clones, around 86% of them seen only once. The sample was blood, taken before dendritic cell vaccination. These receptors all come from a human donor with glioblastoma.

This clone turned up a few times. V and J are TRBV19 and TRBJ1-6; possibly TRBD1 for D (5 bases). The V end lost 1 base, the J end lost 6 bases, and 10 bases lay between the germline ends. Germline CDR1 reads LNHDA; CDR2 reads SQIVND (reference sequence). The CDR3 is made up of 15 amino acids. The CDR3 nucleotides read TGTGCCAGTAGTATAGGGGGGACTTCTAATTCACCCCTCCACTTT. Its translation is CASSIGGTSNSPLHF. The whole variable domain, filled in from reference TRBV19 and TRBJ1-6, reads DGGITQSPKYLFRKEGQNVTLSCEQNLNHDAMYWYRQDPGQGLRLIYYSQIVNDFQKGDIAEGYSVSREKKESFPLTVTSAQKNPTAFYLCASSIGGTSNSPLHFGNGTRLTVT.

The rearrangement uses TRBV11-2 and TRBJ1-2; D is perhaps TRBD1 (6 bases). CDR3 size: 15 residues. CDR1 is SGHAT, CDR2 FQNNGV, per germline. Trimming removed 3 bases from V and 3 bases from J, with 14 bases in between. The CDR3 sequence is CASSFSRGGDYGYTF. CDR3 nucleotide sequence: TGTGCCAGCAGCTTTTCGAGGGGGGGGGACTATGGCTACACCTTC.

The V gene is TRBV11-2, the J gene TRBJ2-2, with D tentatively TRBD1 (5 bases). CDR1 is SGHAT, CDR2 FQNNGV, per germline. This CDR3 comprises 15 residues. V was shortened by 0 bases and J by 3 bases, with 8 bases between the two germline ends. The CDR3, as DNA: TGTGCCAGCAGCTTAGATCCAGGGTACACCGGGGAGCTGTTTTTT. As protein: CASSLDPGYTGELFF.

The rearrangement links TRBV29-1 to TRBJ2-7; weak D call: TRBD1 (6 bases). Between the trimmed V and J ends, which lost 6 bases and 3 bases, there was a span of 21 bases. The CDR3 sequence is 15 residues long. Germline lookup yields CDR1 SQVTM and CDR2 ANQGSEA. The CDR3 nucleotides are TGCAGCGTGACCCTAAAGACAGGAGCAGACTACGAGCAGTACTTC. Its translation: CSVTLKTGADYEQYF.

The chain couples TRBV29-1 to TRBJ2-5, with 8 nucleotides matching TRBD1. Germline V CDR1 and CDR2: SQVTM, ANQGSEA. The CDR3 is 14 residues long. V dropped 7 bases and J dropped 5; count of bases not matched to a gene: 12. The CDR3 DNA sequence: TGCAGCGGCTACCGGACAGGGACGGAGGAGACCCAGTACTTC. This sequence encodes CSGYRTGTEETQYF.

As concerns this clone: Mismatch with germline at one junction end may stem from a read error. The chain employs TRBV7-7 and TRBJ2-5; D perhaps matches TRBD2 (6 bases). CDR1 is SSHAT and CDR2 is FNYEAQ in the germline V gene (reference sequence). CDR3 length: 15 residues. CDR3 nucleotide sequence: TGTGCTAGCAGCCCCATTGGGGAGGTGGGGGAGACCCAGTACTTC. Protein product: CASSPIGEVGETQYF. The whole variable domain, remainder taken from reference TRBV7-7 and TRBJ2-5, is GAGVSQSPRYKVTKRGQDVTLRCDPISSHATLYWYQQALGQGPEFLTYFNYEAQPDKSGLPSDRFSAERPEGSISTLTIQRTEQRDSAMYRCASSPIGEVGETQYFGPGTRLLVL.

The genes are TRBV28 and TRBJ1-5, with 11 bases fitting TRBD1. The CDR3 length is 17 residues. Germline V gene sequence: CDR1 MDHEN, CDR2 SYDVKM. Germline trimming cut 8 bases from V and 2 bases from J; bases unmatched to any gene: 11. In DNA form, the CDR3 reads TGTGCCAGCTTGGGGGACAGGGGGTTTCGGGGCAATCAGCCCCAGCATTTT. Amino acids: CASLGDRGFRGNQPQHF.

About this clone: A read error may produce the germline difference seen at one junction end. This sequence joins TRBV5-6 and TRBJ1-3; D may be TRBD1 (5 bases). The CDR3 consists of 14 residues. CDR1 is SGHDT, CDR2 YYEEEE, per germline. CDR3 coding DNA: TGTGCCGGCAGCTTCGGGGGATCGGGAAACACCATATATTTT. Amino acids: CAGSFGGSGNTIYF.

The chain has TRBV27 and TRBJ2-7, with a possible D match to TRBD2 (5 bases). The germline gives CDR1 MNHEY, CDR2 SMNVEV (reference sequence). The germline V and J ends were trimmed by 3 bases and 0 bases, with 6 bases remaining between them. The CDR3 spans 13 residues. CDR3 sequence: CASSFTSSYEQYF. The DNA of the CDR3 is TGTGCCAGCAGTTTTACTAGCTCCTACGAGCAGTACTTC.

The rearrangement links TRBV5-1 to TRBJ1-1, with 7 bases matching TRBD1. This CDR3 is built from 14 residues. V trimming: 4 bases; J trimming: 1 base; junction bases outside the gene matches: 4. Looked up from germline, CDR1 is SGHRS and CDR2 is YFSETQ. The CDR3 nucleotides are TGCGCCAGCAGCCTACAGGGGCCGAACACTGAAGCTTTCTTT. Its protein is CASSLQGPNTEAFF. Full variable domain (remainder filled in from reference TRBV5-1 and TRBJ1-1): KAGVTQTPRYLIKTRGQQVTLSCSPISGHRSVSWYQQTPGQGLQFLFEYFSETQRNKGNFPGRFSGRQFSNSRSEMNVSTLELGDSALYLCASSLQGPNTEAFFGQGTRLTVV.

CDR3 sequence reads: CASRVQGTQTGELFF. CDR3 DNA: TGTGCCAGCAGAGTACAGGGAACCCAGACCGGGGAGCTGTTTTTT. V gene TRBV6-1 combines with J gene TRBJ2-2, with D perhaps TRBD1 (6 bases). The CDR3 runs to 15 residues. The germline CDR1 and CDR2 sequences are MNHNS and SASEGT. The germline V and J ends were trimmed by 6 bases and 5 bases, with 16 bases remaining between them.

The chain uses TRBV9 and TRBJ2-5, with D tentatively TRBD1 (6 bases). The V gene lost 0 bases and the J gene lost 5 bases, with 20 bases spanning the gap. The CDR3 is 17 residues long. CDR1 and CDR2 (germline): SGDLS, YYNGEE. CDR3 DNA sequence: TGTGCCAGCAGCGTAGCTGTTTTAGGACAGTTGGGGGAGACCCAGTACTTC. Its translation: CASSVAVLGQLGETQYF. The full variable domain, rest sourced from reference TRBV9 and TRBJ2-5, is DSGVTQTPKHLITATGQRVTLRCSPRSGDLSVYWYQQSLDQGLQFLIQYYNGEERAKGNILERFSAQQFPDLHSELNLSSLELGDSALYFCASSVAVLGQLGETQYFGPGTRLLVL.

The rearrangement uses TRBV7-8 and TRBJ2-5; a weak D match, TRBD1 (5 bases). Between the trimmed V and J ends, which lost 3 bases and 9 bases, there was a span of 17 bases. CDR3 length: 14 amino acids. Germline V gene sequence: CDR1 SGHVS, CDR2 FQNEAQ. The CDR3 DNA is TGTGCCAGCAGCTTGCCAAGGGGTCCCTTCTCCCAGTACTTC. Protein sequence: CASSLPRGPFSQYF.

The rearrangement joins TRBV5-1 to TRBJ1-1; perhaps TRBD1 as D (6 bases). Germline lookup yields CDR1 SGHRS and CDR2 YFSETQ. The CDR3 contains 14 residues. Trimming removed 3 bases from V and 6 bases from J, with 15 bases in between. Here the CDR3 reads CASSWGHRGAEAFF. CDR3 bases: TGCGCCAGCAGCTGGGGACATCGTGGCGCTGAAGCTTTCTTT.

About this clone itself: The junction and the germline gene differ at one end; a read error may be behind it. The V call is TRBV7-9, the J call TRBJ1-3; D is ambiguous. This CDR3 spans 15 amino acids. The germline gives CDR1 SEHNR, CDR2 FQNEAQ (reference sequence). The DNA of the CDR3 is TGTGCCAGCAGCCTAGCTCGGGTGGAAGGAAACACCATATATTTT. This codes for CASSLARVEGNTIYF.

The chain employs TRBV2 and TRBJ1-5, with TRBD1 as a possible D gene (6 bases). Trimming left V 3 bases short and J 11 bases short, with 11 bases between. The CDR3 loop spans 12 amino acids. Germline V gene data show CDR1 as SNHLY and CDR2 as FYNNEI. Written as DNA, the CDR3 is TGTGCCAGCAGTGAGGCAGGGGTCTCCCAGCATTTT. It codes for CASSEAGVSQHF.

The CDR3 DNA reads TGTGCCAGCACCGCGGGACAGGGGGCCTACTATGGCTACACCTTC. Amino acids: CASTAGQGAYYGYTF. This chain joins TRBV2 and TRBJ1-2, with TRBD1 matching over 12 bases. The CDR3 loop spans 15 amino acids. Germline V gene sequence: CDR1 SNHLY, CDR2 FYNNEI. Germline trimming cut 7 bases from V and 3 bases from J; bases unmatched to any gene: 6.

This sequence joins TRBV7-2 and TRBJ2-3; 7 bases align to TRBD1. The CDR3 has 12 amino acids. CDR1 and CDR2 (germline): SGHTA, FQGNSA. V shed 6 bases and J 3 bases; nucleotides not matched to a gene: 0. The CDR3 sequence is CASRQGTDTQYF. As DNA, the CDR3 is TGTGCCAGCAGACAGGGGACAGATACGCAGTATTTT.

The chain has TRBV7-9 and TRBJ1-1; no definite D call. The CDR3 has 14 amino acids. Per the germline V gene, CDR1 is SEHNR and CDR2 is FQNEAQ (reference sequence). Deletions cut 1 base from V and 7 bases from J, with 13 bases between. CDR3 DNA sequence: TGTGCCAGCAGCTTAGGCAGTCCCGTAATTGAAGCTTTCTTT. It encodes CASSLGSPVIEAFF.

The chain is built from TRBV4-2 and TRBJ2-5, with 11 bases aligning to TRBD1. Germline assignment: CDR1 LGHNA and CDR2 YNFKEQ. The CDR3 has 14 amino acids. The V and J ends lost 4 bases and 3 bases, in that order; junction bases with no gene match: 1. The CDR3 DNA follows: TGTGCCAGCAGCCTGGGACAGGGGGAAGAGACCCAGTACTTC. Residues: CASSLGQGEETQYF.

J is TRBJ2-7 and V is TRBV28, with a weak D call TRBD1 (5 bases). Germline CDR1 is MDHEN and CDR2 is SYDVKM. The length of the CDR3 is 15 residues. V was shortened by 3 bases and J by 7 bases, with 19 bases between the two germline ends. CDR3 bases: TGTGCCAGCAGTTTCTCAGTCCCAGGGTCGGGTGAGCAGTACTTC. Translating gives CASSFSVPGSGEQYF.

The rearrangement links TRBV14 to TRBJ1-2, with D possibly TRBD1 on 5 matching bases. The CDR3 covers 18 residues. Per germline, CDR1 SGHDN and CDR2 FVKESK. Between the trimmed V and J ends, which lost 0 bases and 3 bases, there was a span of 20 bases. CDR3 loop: CASSQDRGFVRAYYGYTF. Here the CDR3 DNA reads TGTGCCAGCAGCCAAGATCGCGGCTTTGTCAGGGCCTACTATGGCTACACCTTC.